This is a list of T cell receptor beta chains from one sample in a study of shared clonotypes between healthy human individuals. Generated by immunoSEQ multiplex PCR, the TCRdb table keeps only in-frame clones and is missing some. The table shows 2 million or so clones, with about 94% occurring only once. Sequenced: naive CD8+ T cells sorted from blood. Source of these receptors: a man aged 18 to 29 in good health. CDR3s include the opening cysteine and the closing phenylalanine or tryptophan. Fields, in order: V gene, J gene, clone size, CDR3 length, CDR3 protein. Clone sizes are given selectively: once, few, many, or a class where the clone is expanded.

v_call: TRBV15; j_call: TRBJ1-5; clone_size: .; cdr3_length: 15; cdr3_aa: CATSALFASNQPQHF
v_call: TRBV7-6; j_call: TRBJ1-1; clone_size: .; cdr3_length: 16; cdr3_aa: CASSLATIGLNTEAFF
v_call: TRBV9; j_call: TRBJ2-7; clone_size: once; cdr3_length: 15; cdr3_aa: CASIRSSYYSYEQYF
v_call: TRBV19; j_call: TRBJ1-2; clone_size: .; cdr3_length: 14; cdr3_aa: CASSIIDRGHGYTF
v_call: TRBV10-3; j_call: TRBJ2-5; clone_size: .; cdr3_length: 18; cdr3_aa: CAISESIFPGAPQETQYF
v_call: TRBV4-3; j_call: TRBJ2-5; clone_size: once; cdr3_length: 17; cdr3_aa: CASSQGGEAGRGETQYF
v_call: TRBV27; j_call: TRBJ1-4; clone_size: .; cdr3_length: 18; cdr3_aa: CASSRQGPRGATNEKLFF
v_call: TRBV27; j_call: TRBJ2-3; clone_size: .; cdr3_length: 12; cdr3_aa: CASSLFPDTQYF
v_call: TRBV5-1; j_call: TRBJ2-2; clone_size: .; cdr3_length: 16; cdr3_aa: CASSFRTGGLTGELFF
v_call: TRBV9; j_call: TRBJ1-6; clone_size: .; cdr3_length: 14; cdr3_aa: CASSDGQGDSPLHF
v_call: TRBV7-9; j_call: TRBJ2-2; clone_size: once; cdr3_length: 16; cdr3_aa: CASSLEGAGDTGELFF
v_call: TRBV2; j_call: TRBJ2-5; clone_size: once; cdr3_length: 13; cdr3_aa: CASQRTGPETQYF
v_call: TRBV5-4; j_call: TRBJ2-3; clone_size: .; cdr3_length: 12; cdr3_aa: CASRSGTDTQYF
v_call: TRBV7-8; j_call: TRBJ1-2; clone_size: .; cdr3_length: 14; cdr3_aa: CASSSRDENYGYTF
v_call: TRBV5-8; j_call: TRBJ2-1; clone_size: .; cdr3_length: 16; cdr3_aa: CASSLWSGLVIGEQFF
v_call: TRBV9; j_call: TRBJ1-1; clone_size: .; cdr3_length: 14; cdr3_aa: CASSVEGGQGEAFF
v_call: TRBV7-9; j_call: TRBJ2-5; clone_size: .; cdr3_length: 13; cdr3_aa: CASSLGMGETQYF
v_call: TRBV11-2; j_call: TRBJ2-7; clone_size: .; cdr3_length: 15; cdr3_aa: CASSSQRGAAYEQYF
v_call: TRBV10-3; j_call: TRBJ2-2; clone_size: once; cdr3_length: 14; cdr3_aa: CAIAGAGNTGELFF
v_call: TRBV7-9; j_call: TRBJ2-7; clone_size: .; cdr3_length: 15; cdr3_aa: CASSSRDRDSYEQYF
v_call: TRBV6-1; j_call: TRBJ2-7; clone_size: .; cdr3_length: 15; cdr3_aa: CASSEFRGNSYEQYF
v_call: TRBV15; j_call: TRBJ1-1; clone_size: .; cdr3_length: 13; cdr3_aa: CATTTGQNTEAFF
v_call: TRBV13; j_call: TRBJ2-1; clone_size: .; cdr3_length: 15; cdr3_aa: CASSIQGSSYNEQFF
v_call: TRBV29-1; j_call: TRBJ1-2; clone_size: .; cdr3_length: 14; cdr3_aa: CSVATQGVIYGYTF
v_call: TRBV5-6; j_call: TRBJ1-2; clone_size: .; cdr3_length: 14; cdr3_aa: CASRPRGGDYGYTF
v_call: TRBV5-6; j_call: TRBJ1-5; clone_size: once; cdr3_length: 16; cdr3_aa: CASSAGTGGFHQPQHF
v_call: TRBV19; j_call: TRBJ1-2; clone_size: .; cdr3_length: 18; cdr3_aa: CASSIGPFSGGAHYGYTF
v_call: TRBV28; j_call: TRBJ2-7; clone_size: .; cdr3_length: 15; cdr3_aa: CASSEGQGLGYEQYF
v_call: TRBV5-6; j_call: TRBJ2-5; clone_size: .; cdr3_length: 16; cdr3_aa: CASSLTTGLPQETQYF
v_call: TRBV10-1; j_call: TRBJ1-1; clone_size: few; cdr3_length: 13; cdr3_aa: CASSAGLGTEAFF
v_call: TRBV7-6; j_call: TRBJ1-2; clone_size: .; cdr3_length: 15; cdr3_aa: CASSLGQGANDGYTF
v_call: TRBV2; j_call: TRBJ1-1; clone_size: .; cdr3_length: 14; cdr3_aa: CASSDGLIGTEAFF
v_call: TRBV6-1; j_call: TRBJ2-7; clone_size: .; cdr3_length: 14; cdr3_aa: CASSEEEITYEQYF
v_call: TRBV5-8; j_call: TRBJ2-5; clone_size: .; cdr3_length: 12; cdr3_aa: CASSLLKETQYF
v_call: TRBV19; j_call: TRBJ1-1; clone_size: .; cdr3_length: 13; cdr3_aa: CASYTGGGTEAFF
v_call: TRBV11-2; j_call: TRBJ2-5; clone_size: .; cdr3_length: 13; cdr3_aa: CASSTGTGSTQYF
v_call: TRBV10-1; j_call: TRBJ2-2; clone_size: .; cdr3_length: 16; cdr3_aa: CASSESQIANTGELFF
v_call: TRBV6-5; j_call: TRBJ2-5; clone_size: .; cdr3_length: 16; cdr3_aa: CASSYSRGGLGETQYF